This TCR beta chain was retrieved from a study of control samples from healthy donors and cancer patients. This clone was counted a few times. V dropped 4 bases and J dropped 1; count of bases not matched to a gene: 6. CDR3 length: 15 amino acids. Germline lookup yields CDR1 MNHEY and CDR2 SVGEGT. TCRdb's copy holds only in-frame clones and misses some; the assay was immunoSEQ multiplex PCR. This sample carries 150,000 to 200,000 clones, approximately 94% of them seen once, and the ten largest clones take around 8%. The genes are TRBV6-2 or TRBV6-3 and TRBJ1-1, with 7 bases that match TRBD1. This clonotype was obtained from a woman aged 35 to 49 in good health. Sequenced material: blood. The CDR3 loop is CASSSLGTANTEAFF. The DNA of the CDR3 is TGTGCCAGCAGTTCCCTTGGGACAGCGAACACTGAAGCTTTCTTT.